The sequence of this T cell receptor (beta chain) was determined in a study of blood T cells in healthy people across ages. A second roughly 6 to 11 cycle PCR used barcoded and J-beta primers. MiXCR was run by TCRdb on the 5' RACE reads, yielding one entry per CDR3 protein. Here the sample spans approximately 690,000 distinct CDR3 sequences, roughly 53% being singletons. This clonotype was counted only a few times. Sequenced material: blood. The receptor was derived from a man aged 55 to 69 in good health.

CDR3 residues: CASSLVGDVNQPQHF. The CDR3 DNA is TGCGCCAGCAGCTTGGTGGGGGACGTCAATCAGCCCCAGCATTTT. The genes are TRBV5-1 and TRBJ1-5, with D possibly being TRBD1 (5 bases). Deletions cut 0 bases from V and 3 bases from J, with 10 bases between. This CDR3 has 15 residues. Germline CDR1 reads SGHRS; CDR2 reads YFSETQ.